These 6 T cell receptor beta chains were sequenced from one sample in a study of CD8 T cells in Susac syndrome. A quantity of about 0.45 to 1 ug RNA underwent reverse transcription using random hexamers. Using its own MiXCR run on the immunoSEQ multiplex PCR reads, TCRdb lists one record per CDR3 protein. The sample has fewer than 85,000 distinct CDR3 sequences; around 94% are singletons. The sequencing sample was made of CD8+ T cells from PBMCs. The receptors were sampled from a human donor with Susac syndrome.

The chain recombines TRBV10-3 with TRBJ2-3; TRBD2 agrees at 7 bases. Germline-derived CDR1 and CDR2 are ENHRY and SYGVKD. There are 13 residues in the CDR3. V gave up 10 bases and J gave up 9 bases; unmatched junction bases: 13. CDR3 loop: CATGGEEDETQYF. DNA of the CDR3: TGTGCCACGGGAGGTGAGGAGGATGAGACGCAGTATTTT.

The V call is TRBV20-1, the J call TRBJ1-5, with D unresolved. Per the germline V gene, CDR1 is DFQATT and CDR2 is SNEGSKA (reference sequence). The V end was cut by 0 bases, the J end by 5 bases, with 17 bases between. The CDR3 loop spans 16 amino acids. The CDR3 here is CSARDWVLGRDQPQHF. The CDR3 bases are TGCAGTGCTAGAGATTGGGTGCTGGGCCGGGATCAGCCCCAGCATTTT.

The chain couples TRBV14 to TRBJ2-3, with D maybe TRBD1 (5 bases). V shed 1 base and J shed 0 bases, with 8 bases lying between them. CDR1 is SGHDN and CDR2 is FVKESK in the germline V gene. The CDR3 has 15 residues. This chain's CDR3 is CASSQGGDSTDTQYF. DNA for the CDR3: TGTGCCAGCAGCCAAGGGGGCGATAGCACAGATACGCAGTATTTT.

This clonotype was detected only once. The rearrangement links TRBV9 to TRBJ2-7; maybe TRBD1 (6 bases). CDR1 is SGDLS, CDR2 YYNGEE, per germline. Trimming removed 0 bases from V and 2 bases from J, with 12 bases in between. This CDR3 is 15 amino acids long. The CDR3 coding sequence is TGTGCCAGCAGCGTAGGGAACAGGGTAACCTACGAGCAGTACTTC. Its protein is CASSVGNRVTYEQYF.

CDR3 sequence: CASSSSINEQYF. CDR3 DNA: TGTGCCAGCAGCTCCTCGATCAACGAGCAGTACTTC. The rearrangement links TRBV7-9 to TRBJ2-7; D call uncertain. The germline gives CDR1 SEHNR, CDR2 FQNEAQ (reference sequence). The CDR3 is 12 amino acids. Between the trimmed V and J ends, which lost 4 bases and 5 bases, there was a span of 9 bases.

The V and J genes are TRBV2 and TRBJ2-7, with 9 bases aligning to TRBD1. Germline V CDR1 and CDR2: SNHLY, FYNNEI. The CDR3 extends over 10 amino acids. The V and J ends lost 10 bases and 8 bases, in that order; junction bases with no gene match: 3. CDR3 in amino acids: CATHRGQQYF. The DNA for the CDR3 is TGTGCCACCCACAGGGGGCAGCAGTACTTC.